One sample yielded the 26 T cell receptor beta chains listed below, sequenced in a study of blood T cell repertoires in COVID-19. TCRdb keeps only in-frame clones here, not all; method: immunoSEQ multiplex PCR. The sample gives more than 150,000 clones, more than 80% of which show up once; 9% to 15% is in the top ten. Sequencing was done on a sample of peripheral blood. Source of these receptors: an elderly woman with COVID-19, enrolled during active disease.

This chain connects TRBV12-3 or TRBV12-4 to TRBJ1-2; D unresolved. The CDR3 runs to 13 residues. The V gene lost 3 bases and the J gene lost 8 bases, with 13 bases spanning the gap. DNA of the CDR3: TGTGCCAGCAGTTTTTTTGGAGGACGCGGCTACACCTTC. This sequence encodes CASSFFGGRGYTF.

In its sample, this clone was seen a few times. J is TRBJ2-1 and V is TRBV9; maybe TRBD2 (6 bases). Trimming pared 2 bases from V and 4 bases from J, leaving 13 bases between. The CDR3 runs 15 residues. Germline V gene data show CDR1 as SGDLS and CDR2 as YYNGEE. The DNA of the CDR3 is TGTGCCAGCAGCGTGTCCCAGCGGGCTTACAATGAGCAGTTCTTC. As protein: CASSVSQRAYNEQFF. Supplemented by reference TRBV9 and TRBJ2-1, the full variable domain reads DSGVTQTPKHLITATGQRVTLRCSPRSGDLSVYWYQQSLDQGLQFLIQYYNGEERAKGNILERFSAQQFPDLHSELNLSSLELGDSALYFCASSVSQRAYNEQFFGPGTRLTVL.

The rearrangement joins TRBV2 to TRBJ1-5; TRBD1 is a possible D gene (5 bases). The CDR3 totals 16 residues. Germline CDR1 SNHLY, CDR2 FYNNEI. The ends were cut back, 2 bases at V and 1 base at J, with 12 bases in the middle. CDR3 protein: CASSELGGLSNQPQHF. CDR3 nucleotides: TGTGCCAGCAGTGAATTGGGGGGGTTAAGCAATCAGCCCCAGCATTTT.

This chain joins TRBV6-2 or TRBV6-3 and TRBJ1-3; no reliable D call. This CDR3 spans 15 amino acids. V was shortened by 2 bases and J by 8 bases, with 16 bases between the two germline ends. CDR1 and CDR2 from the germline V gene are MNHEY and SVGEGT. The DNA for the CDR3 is TGTGCCAGCAGTTACCGACTGATAGACCGACACACCATATATTTT. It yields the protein CASSYRLIDRHTIYF.

The CDR3 sequence: CASRDRTGDPYEQYF. The CDR3 DNA sequence: TGTGCCAGCAGGGACAGGACAGGGGACCCCTACGAGCAGTACTTC. The chain links TRBV2 to TRBJ2-7; 9 bases agree with TRBD1. CDR3 length: 15 amino acids. CDR1 and CDR2 from the germline V gene are SNHLY and FYNNEI. V trimming: 6 bases; J trimming: 2 bases; junction bases outside the gene matches: 8.

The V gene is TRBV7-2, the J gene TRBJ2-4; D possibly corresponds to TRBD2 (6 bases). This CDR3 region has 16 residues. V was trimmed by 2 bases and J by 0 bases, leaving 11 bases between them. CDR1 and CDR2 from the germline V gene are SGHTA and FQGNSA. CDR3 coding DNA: TGTGCCAGCAGCTTAACGGGGGAGCTAGCCAAAAACATTCAGTACTTC. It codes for CASSLTGELAKNIQYF.

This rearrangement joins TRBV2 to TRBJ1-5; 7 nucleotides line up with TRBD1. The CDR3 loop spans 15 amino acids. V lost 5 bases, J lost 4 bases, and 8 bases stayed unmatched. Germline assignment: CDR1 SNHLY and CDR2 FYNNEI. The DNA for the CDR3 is TGTGCCAGCAGTAGGGGACAGTCTCGAAATCAGCCCCAGCATTTT. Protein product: CASSRGQSRNQPQHF. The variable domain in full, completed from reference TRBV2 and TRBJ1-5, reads EPEVTQTPSHQVTQMGQEVILRCVPISNHLYFYWYRQILGQKVEFLVSFYNNEISEKSEIFDDQFSVERPDGSNFTLKIRSTKLEDSAMYFCASSRGQSRNQPQHFGDGTRLSIL.

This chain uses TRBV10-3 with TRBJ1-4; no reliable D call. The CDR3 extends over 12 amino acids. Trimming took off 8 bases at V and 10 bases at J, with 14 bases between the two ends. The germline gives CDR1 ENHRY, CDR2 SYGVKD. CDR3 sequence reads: CAIRSPTGKLFF. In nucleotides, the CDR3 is TGTGCCATCCGATCCCCCACGGGAAAACTGTTTTTT.

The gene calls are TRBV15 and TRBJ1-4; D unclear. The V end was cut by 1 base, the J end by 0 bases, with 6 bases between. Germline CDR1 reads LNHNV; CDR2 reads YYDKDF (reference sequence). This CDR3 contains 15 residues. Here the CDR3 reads CATSRARSTNEKLFF. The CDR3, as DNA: TGTGCCACCAGCAGAGCTCGGTCAACTAATGAAAAACTGTTTTTT.

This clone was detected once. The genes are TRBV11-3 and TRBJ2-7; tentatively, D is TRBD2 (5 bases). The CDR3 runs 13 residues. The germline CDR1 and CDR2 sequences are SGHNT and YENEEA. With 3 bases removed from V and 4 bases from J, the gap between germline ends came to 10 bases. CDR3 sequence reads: CASSFGVEYEQYF. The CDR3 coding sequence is TGTGCCAGCAGCTTCGGGGTAGAGTACGAGCAGTACTTC.

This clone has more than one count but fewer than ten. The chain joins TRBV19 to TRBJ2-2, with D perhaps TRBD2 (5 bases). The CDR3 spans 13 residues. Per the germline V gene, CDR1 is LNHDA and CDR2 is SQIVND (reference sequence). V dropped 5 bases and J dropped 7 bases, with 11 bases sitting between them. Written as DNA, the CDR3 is TGTGCCAGTAGTCCTTACCGGGGCGGGGAGCTGTTTTTT. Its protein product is CASSPYRGGELFF.

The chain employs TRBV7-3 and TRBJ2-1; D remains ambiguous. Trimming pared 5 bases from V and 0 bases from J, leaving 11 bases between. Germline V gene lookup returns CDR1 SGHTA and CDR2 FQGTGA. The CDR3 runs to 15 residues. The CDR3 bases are TGTGCCAGCAGCCCGATGCCGAGCTCCTACAATGAGCAGTTCTTC. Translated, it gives CASSPMPSSYNEQFF.

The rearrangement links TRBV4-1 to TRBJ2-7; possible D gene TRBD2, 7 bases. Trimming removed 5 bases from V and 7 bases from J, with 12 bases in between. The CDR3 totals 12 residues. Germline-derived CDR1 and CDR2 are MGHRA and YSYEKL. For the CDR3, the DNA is TGCGCCAGCAGCGGGGAGGGGGGTGAGCAGTACTTC. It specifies CASSGEGGEQYF.

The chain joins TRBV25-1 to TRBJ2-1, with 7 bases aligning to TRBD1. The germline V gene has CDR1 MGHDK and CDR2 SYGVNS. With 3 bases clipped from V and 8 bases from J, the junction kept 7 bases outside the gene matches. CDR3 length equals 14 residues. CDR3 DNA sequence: TGTGCCAGCAGTGAGAGCAGGGGGATCGATGAGCAGTTCTTC. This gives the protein CASSESRGIDEQFF. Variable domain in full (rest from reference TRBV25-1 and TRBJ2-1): EADIYQTPRYLVIGTGKKITLECSQTMGHDKMYWYQQDPGMELHLIHYSYGVNSTEKGDLSSESTVSRIRTEHFPLTLESARPSHTSQYLCASSESRGIDEQFFGPGTRLTVL.

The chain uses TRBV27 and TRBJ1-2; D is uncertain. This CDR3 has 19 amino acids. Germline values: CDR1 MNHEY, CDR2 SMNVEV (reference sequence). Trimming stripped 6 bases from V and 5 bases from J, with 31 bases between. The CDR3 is CASSRFSASSLSGGYGYTF. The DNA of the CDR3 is TGTGCCAGCAGCAGGTTCTCCGCCAGCAGTTTATCGGGAGGGTATGGCTACACCTTC.

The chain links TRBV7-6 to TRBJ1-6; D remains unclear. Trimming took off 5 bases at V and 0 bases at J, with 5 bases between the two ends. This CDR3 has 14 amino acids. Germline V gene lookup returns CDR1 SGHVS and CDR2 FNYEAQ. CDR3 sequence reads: CASSPSSYNSPLHF. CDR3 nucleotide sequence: TGTGCCAGCAGCCCCAGCTCCTATAATTCACCCCTCCACTTT.

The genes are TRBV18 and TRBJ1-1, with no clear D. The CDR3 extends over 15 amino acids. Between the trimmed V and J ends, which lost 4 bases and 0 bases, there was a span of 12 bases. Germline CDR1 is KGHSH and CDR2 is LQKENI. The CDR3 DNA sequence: TGTGCCAGCTCACAGAACGACAAGGTGAACACTGAAGCTTTCTTT. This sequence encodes CASSQNDKVNTEAFF.

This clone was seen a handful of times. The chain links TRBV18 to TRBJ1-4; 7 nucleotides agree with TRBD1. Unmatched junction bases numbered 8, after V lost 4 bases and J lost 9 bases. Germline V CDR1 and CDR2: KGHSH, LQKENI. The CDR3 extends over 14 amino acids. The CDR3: CASSLGDRAQKLFF. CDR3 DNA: TGTGCCAGCTCACTCGGAGACAGGGCGCAAAAACTGTTTTTT.

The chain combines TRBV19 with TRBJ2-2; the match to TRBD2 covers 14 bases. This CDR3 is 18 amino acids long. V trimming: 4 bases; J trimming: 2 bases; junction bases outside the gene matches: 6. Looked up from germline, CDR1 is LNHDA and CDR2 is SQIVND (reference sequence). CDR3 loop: CASSRGLAGVVNTGELFF. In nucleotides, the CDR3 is TGTGCCAGTAGTAGGGGACTAGCGGGAGTCGTCAACACCGGGGAGCTGTTTTTT. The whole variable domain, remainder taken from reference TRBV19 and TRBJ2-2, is DGGITQSPKYLFRKEGQNVTLSCEQNLNHDAMYWYRQDPGQGLRLIYYSQIVNDFQKGDIAEGYSVSREKKESFPLTVTSAQKNPTAFYLCASSRGLAGVVNTGELFFGEGSRLTVL.

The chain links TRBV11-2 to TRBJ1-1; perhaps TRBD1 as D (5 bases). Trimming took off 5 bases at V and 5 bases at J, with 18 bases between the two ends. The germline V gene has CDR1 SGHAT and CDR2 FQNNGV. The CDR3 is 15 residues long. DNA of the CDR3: TGTGCCAGCAGCCCCCTGGCGGGGACCGAGACTGAAGCTTTCTTT. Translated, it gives CASSPLAGTETEAFF.

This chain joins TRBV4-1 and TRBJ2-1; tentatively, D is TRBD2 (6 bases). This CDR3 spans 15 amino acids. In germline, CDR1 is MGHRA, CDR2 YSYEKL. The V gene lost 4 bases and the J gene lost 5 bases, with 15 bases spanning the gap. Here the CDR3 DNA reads TGCGCCAGCAGCCGGACCGCCACTAGCCACAATGAGCAGTTCTTC. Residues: CASSRTATSHNEQFF.

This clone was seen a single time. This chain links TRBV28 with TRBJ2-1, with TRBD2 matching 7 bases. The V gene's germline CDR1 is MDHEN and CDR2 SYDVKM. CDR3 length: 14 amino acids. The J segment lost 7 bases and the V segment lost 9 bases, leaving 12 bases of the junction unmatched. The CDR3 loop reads CASHPGVGGNEQFF. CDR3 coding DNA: TGTGCCAGTCATCCCGGCGTCGGGGGGAATGAGCAGTTCTTC.

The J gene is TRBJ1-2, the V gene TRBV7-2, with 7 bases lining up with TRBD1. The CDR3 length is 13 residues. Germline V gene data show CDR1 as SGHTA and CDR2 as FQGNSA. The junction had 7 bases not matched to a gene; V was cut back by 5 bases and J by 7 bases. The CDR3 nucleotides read TGTGCCAGCAGCATCCGACAGGGATCTGGCTACACCTTC. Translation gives CASSIRQGSGYTF.

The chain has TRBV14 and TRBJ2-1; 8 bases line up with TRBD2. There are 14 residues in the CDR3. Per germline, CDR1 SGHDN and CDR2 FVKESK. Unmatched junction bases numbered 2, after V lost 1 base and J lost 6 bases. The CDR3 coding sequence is TGTGCCAGCAGCCAAGGACTAGCGCCCAATGAGCAGTTCTTC. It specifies CASSQGLAPNEQFF. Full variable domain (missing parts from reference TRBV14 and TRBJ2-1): EAGVTQFPSHSVIEKGQTVTLRCDPISGHDNLYWYRRVMGKEIKFLLHFVKESKQDESGMPNNRFLAERTGGTYSTLKVQPAELEDSGVYFCASSQGLAPNEQFFGPGTRLTVL.

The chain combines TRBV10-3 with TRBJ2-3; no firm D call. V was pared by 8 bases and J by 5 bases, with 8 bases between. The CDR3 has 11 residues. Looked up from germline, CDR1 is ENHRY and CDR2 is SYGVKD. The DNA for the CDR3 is TGTGCCATCTTACGCGGAGATACGCAGTATTTT. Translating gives CAILRGDTQYF.

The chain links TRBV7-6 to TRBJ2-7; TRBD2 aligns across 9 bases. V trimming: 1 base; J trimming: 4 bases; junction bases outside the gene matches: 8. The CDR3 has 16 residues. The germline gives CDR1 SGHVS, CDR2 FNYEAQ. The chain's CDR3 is CASSLDSAGGLYEQYF. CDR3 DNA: TGTGCCAGCAGCTTAGACTCGGCGGGGGGGCTTTACGAGCAGTACTTC.